The subject of this entry is one TCR beta chain. Its antigen is still unknown. Only in-frame clones appear in the TCRdb table, and some are missing; sequencing was by immunoSEQ multiplex PCR. The repertoire holds about 52,000 clones, with about nine tenths as singletons. The length of the CDR3 is 15 residues. The germline V gene encodes CDR1 SGHRS and CDR2 YFSETQ. Deletions cut 0 bases from V and 0 bases from J, with 10 bases between. This sample is part of a study of T cells in localized non-small cell lung cancer. General study results and limits: When the top 100 tumor clones were examined, a median approximately 62 of them also appeared in the adjacent lung, which was paired and uninvolved. Uninvolved nearby lung showed the greatest T cell clonality, exceeding that found in tumor.

This TCR was sampled from a male donor aged 60 or over with stage III squamous cell lung carcinoma. The V gene is TRBV5-1, the J gene TRBJ2-7; D may be TRBD1 (6 bases). The specimen was peripheral blood, collected before any cancer treatment. The DNA of the CDR3 is TGCGCCAGCAGCTTGGAGCAGGGGCACTCCTACGAGCAGTACTTC. Protein product: CASSLEQGHSYEQYF.